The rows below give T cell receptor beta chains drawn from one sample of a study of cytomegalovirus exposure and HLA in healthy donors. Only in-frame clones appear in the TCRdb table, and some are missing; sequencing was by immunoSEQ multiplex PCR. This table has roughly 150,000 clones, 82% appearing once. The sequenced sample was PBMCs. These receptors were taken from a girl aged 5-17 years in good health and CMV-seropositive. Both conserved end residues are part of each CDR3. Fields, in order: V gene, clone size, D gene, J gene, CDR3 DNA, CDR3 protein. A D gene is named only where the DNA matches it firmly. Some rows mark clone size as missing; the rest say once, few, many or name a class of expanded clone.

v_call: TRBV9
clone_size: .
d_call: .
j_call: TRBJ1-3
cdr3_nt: TGTGCCAGCAGCGCAGGGTTCTTCGCCTCTGGAAACACCATATATTTT
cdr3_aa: CASSAGFFASGNTIYF

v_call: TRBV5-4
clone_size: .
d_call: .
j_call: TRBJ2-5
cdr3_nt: TGTGCCAGCAGCTTCCTTGAGTTCGGGATTACTGGGGAACAAGAGACCCAGTACTTC
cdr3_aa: CASSFLEFGITGEQETQYF

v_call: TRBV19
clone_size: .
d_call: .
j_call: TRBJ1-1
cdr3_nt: TGTGCCAGTAGCCTGGACAGCCCCGCGCGAGCTTTCTTT
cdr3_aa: CASSLDSPARAFF

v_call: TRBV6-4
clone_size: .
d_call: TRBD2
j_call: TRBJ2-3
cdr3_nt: TGTGCCAGCAGTAAGGGACTAGCGGGAGGGACGGATACGCAGTATTTT
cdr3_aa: CASSKGLAGGTDTQYF

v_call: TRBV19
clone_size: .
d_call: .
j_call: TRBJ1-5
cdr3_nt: TGTGCCAGTACCCAATCGGGGTTAGATCAGCCCCAGCATTTT
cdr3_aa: CASTQSGLDQPQHF

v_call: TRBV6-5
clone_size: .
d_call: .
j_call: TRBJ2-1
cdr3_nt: TGTGCCAGCAGTCCAATCGGGGAGGCTGAGCAGTTCTTC
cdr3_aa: CASSPIGEAEQFF

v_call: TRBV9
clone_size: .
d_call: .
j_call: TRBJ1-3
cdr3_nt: TGTGCCAGCAAACGCGGGTACGGAAACACCATATATTTT
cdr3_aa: CASKRGYGNTIYF

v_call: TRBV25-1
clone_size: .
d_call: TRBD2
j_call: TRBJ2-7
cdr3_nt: TGTGCCAGCAGTGAGTCTAGCGGGAGCTCCTACGAGCAGTACTTC
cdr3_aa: CASSESSGSSYEQYF

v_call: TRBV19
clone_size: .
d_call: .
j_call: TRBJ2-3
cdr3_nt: TGTGCCAGTAGTATAGGGCGGGTGGCTAGCACAGATACGCAGTATTTT
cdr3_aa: CASSIGRVASTDTQYF

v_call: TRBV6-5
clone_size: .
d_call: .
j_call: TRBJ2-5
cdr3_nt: TGTGCCAGCAGCGGCAGGGTAAATCGAGAGACCCAGTACTTC
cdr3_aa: CASSGRVNRETQYF

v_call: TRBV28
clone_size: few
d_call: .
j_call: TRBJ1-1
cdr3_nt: TGTGCCAGCAGGTCGGGGTACTTGGAGACTGAAGCTTTCTTT
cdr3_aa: CASRSGYLETEAFF

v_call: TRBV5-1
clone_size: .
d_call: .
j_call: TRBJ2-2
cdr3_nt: TGCGCCAGCAGCTTTTCCGTTGGCGGGAACACCGGGGAGCTGTTTTTT
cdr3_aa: CASSFSVGGNTGELFF

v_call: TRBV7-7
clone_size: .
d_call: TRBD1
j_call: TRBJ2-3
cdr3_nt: TGTGCTAGCAGCGCCGACAGGGGCACGCAGTATTTT
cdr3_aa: CASSADRGTQYF

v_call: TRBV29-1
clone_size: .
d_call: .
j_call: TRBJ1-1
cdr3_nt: TGCAGCGTTGAAGATCACGGAGGCTTAGCTGAAGCTTTCTTT
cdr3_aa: CSVEDHGGLAEAFF

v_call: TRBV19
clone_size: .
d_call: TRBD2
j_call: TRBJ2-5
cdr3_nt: TGTGCCAGTCGCCTACTAGCGGGGGGACAAGAGACCCAGTACTTC
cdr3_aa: CASRLLAGGQETQYF

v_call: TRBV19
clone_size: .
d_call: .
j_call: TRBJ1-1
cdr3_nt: TGTGCCAGTAGTATCGGCCCCGGCAGGGAAGCTTTCTTT
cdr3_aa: CASSIGPGREAFF

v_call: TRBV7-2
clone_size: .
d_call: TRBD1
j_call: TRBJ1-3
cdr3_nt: TGTGCCAGCAGCTTTGGACAGGGCGGGATAAACACCATATATTTT
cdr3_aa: CASSFGQGGINTIYF

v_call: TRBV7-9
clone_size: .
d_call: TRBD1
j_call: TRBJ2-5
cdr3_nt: TGTGCCAGCAGCTCTGACAGGGGGGCGGACTTC
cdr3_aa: CASSSDRGADF

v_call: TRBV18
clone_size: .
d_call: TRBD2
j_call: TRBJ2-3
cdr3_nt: TGTGCCAGCTCACCACCAATCAGGTTAGCGGGTGCAGATACGCAGTATTTT
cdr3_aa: CASSPPIRLAGADTQYF

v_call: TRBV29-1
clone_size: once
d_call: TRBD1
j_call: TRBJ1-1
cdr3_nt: TGCAGCGTCACAATGACAGGGGAGGCTTTCTTT
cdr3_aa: CSVTMTGEAFF

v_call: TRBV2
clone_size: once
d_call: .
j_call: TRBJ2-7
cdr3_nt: TGTGCCAGCAGTGTGGTTAGACACGCAAGCTCCTACGAGCAGTACTTC
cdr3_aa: CASSVVRHASSYEQYF

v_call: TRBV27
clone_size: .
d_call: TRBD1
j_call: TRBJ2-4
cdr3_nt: TGTGCCAGCAGTTCCCACAGGGGATCTCGGAGAGACATTCAGTACTTC
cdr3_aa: CASSSHRGSRRDIQYF